This is a list of T cell receptor beta chains from one sample in a study of cytomegalovirus exposure and HLA in healthy donors. Here immunoSEQ multiplex PCR was the method, and the copy in TCRdb shows in-frame clones only, minus some. The repertoire holds about 160,000 clones, with approximately 76% as singletons. Sequencing input: PBMCs. The source is a female donor in good health and CMV-seronegative. The CDR3 runs from the conserved cysteine through the conserved F or W. The order of the fields is clone size, V gene, D gene, J gene, CDR3 protein, CDR3 DNA. The D gene is left open where the match is weak. The size entry is marked missing in some rows and otherwise reads once, few, many or a size class.

-,TRBV9,TRBD1,TRBJ1-4,CASSVGQGGEKLFF,TGTGCCAGCAGCGTCGGACAGGGTGGTGAAAAACTGTTTTTT
-,TRBV5-1,-,TRBJ2-7,CASAREVSYEQYF,TGCGCCAGCGCCAGAGAGGTCTCCTACGAGCAGTACTTC
-,TRBV6-1,TRBD1,TRBJ2-7,CASSRDRGYEQYF,TGTGCCAGCAGTCGGGACAGGGGTTACGAGCAGTACTTC
-,TRBV7-3,TRBD1,TRBJ2-2,CASSPGTGGVTGELFF,TGTGCCAGCAGCCCCGGGACAGGGGGAGTTACCGGGGAGCTGTTTTTT
few,TRBV27,TRBD1,TRBJ2-3,CASRGRGLGTDTQYF,TGTGCCAGCAGGGGCAGGGGGCTTGGTACAGATACGCAGTATTTT
-,TRBV5-1,TRBD2,TRBJ2-1,CASSWTSGGYNEQFF,TGCGCCAGCAGCTGGACTAGCGGGGGCTACAATGAGCAGTTCTTC
once,TRBV7-2,-,TRBJ2-7,CASSLGAGQSYEQYF,TGTGCCAGCAGCCTCGGCGCGGGGCAGTCCTACGAGCAGTACTTC
-,TRBV7-8,-,TRBJ1-5,CASSLLQRPQHF,TGTGCCAGCAGCTTACTCCAGCGGCCCCAGCATTTT
-,TRBV5-1,-,TRBJ2-3,CASSLGYGFRTTDTQYF,TGCGCCAGCAGCTTGGGGTACGGGTTCCGCACCACAGATACGCAGTATTTT
-,TRBV11-2,TRBD2,TRBJ2-5,CASSLIAGGPETQYF,TGTGCCAGCAGCTTAATAGCGGGGGGGCCCGAGACCCAGTACTTC
-,TRBV30,TRBD1,TRBJ1-3,CAWSDYRGGLSGNTIYF,TGTGCCTGGAGTGATTACAGGGGAGGCCTCTCTGGAAACACCATATATTTT
-,TRBV5-1,TRBD2,TRBJ2-1,CASSLLTSGRNHEQFF,TGCGCCAGCAGCCTCCTTACTAGCGGGAGAAACCATGAGCAGTTCTTC
-,TRBV2,-,TRBJ2-7,CASKSPGIEPPYEQYF,TGTGCCAGCAAGAGTCCAGGGATTGAGCCCCCCTACGAGCAGTACTTC
-,TRBV29-1,TRBD1,TRBJ2-2,CSASDRVGTGELFF,TGCAGCGCCTCGGACAGGGTTGGCACCGGGGAGCTGTTTTTT
-,TRBV12-5,-,TRBJ2-5,CASATSGETQYF,TGTGCTAGTGCCACCAGTGGAGAGACCCAGTACTTC
-,TRBV7-2,TRBD2,TRBJ2-1,CASSLGLAGNNEQFF,TGTGCCAGCAGCTTAGGACTAGCGGGGAACAATGAGCAGTTCTTC
-,TRBV10-3,-,TRBJ2-3,CAISTQTGRSDTQYF,TGTGCCATCAGTACACAGACAGGCAGGTCAGATACGCAGTATTTT
-,TRBV5-4,TRBD2,TRBJ2-1,CASRPTSGGFNEQFF,TGTGCCAGCAGGCCGACTAGCGGGGGCTTCAATGAGCAGTTCTTC
-,TRBV7-6,-,TRBJ2-1,CASSLANNEQFF,TGTGCCAGCAGCTTAGCCAACAATGAGCAGTTCTTC
-,TRBV6-6,TRBD1,TRBJ1-2,CASSYPGTGYGYTF,TGTGCCAGCAGTTACCCTGGGACAGGCTATGGCTACACCTTC
-,TRBV5-8,TRBD1,TRBJ1-5,CASSPIRGTGGNSNQPQHF,TGTGCCAGCAGCCCGATTCGAGGGACAGGGGGAAATAGCAATCAGCCCCAGCATTTT
-,TRBV7-2,TRBD2,TRBJ2-3,CASSLGILAPSTDTQYF,TGTGCCAGCAGCTTAGGCATACTAGCGCCTAGCACAGATACGCAGTATTTT
-,TRBV29-1,TRBD2,TRBJ2-2,CSVEASGRTGELFF,TGCAGCGTTGAAGCTAGCGGGAGAACCGGGGAGCTGTTTTTT
-,TRBV6-5,-,TRBJ1-6,CASSYQQPYNSPLHF,TGTGCCAGCAGTTACCAACAGCCCTATAATTCACCCCTCCACTTT
-,TRBV4-2,TRBD1,TRBJ2-5,CASSQDGGQGGEETQYF,TGTGCCAGCAGCCAAGACGGGGGACAGGGGGGGGAAGAGACCCAGTACTTC
few,TRBV9,TRBD2,TRBJ2-3,CASSVGVAGGLTDTQYF,TGTGCCAGCAGCGTAGGGGTAGCGGGAGGGCTCACAGATACGCAGTATTTT